The 30 T cell receptor beta chains below were found in one sample sequenced in a study of beta chain features in type 1 diabetes. Broader study findings: There was a moderate but significant shortening of TCRB CDR3s in all four CD4+ subsets of Type 1 diabetes patients.

Their target antigens are unknown. As every portion of the isolated RNA was reverse transcribed, the sequencing read expressed TCRB transcripts. The table came from immunoSEQ multiplex PCR; TCRdb's copy has only in-frame clones and leaves some out. The top ten clones hold roughly 0.019% of a sample with about 240,000 clones, about 15% of them seen once. The sample consisted of naive CD4+ T cells from blood. Every receptor here comes from a man between 25 and 39 years old with type 1 diabetes.

The chain carries TRBV7-9 and TRBJ1-4; no definite D call. Between the trimmed V and J ends, which lost 4 bases and 7 bases, there was a span of 13 bases. CDR1 and CDR2 (germline): SEHNR, FQNEAQ (reference sequence). The CDR3 contains 14 residues. The chain's CDR3 is CASSSGRAGEKLFF. CDR3 nucleotide sequence: TGTGCCAGCAGCTCCGGACGGGCGGGTGAAAAACTGTTTTTT. The full variable domain, with the rest looked up from reference TRBV7-9 and TRBJ1-4, is DTGVSQNPRHKITKRGQNVTFRCDPISEHNRLYWYRQTLGQGPEFLTYFQNEAQLEKSRLLSDRFSAERPKGSFSTLEIQRTEQGDSAMYLCASSSGRAGEKLFFGSGTQLSVL.

This clone has more than one count but fewer than ten. V is TRBV5-1 and J is TRBJ2-5; possibly TRBD1 for D (6 bases). Deletions cut 6 bases from V and 1 base from J, with 10 bases between. This CDR3 has 13 residues. Germline V lookup: CDR1 SGHRS, CDR2 YFSETQ. The CDR3 nucleotides read TGCGCCAGCATGGGACATAGCCAAGAGACCCAGTACTTC. It codes for CASMGHSQETQYF.

In its sample, this clone was seen a few times. This sequence joins TRBV27 and TRBJ2-3, with 7 bases aligning to TRBD2. The trim removed 8 bases at V and 2 bases at J, leaving 4 bases unmatched. The length of the CDR3 is 13 residues. Germline values: CDR1 MNHEY, CDR2 SMNVEV (reference sequence). The CDR3 bases are TGTGCCAGCGGGGGGAGGGCCACAGATACGCAGTATTTT. It translates to CASGGRATDTQYF.

This clone was counted only a few times. CDR3 in DNA: TGTGCCAGCAGCTTAGCGGGGACTAGCGGGTTTTCGATTTCAGTTTTCTTC. It yields the protein CASSLAGTSGFSISVFF. The genes are TRBV7-9 and TRBJ2-1; TRBD2 matches at 12 bases. CDR1 and CDR2 (germline): SEHNR, FQNEAQ (reference sequence). V gave up 0 bases and J gave up 16 bases; unmatched junction bases: 16. CDR3 size: 17 residues.

The CDR3 spells CASSVPGQSVDSNQPQHF. Written as DNA, the CDR3 is TGTGCCAGCAGTGTACCGGGACAGAGTGTGGATAGCAATCAGCCCCAGCATTTT. The gene calls are TRBV6-1 and TRBJ1-5; 7 positions match TRBD1. Germline V gives CDR1 MNHNS, CDR2 SASEGT. There are 18 residues in the CDR3. The ends lost 4 bases at V and 0 bases at J; junction bases unmatched: 12.

This clone was seen only a few times. The gene calls are TRBV4-2 and TRBJ1-5; 9 bases agree with TRBD1. With V trimmed by 4 bases and J by 7 bases, 2 bases remained unmatched. This CDR3 spans 13 amino acids. Germline lookup yields CDR1 LGHNA and CDR2 YNFKEQ. Written as DNA, the CDR3 is TGTGCCAGCAGCCTGGACAGGGGCCAGCCCCAGCATTTT. Its protein product is CASSLDRGQPQHF.

The chain has TRBV13 and TRBJ2-5; TRBD1 aligns across 9 bases. CDR3 length: 17 amino acids. Germline-derived CDR1 and CDR2 are PRHDT and FYEKMQ (reference sequence). Trimming removed 1 base from V and 4 bases from J; junction bases left unmatched: 10. The CDR3 protein is CASSLESPTGGGETQYF. For the CDR3, the DNA is TGTGCCAGCAGCTTAGAGTCCCCTACAGGGGGCGGAGAGACCCAGTACTTC.

This chain links TRBV11-2 with TRBJ2-1; D call uncertain. Germline assignment: CDR1 SGHAT and CDR2 FQNNGV. Trimming removed 1 base from V and 5 bases from J, with 6 bases in between. This CDR3 has 13 amino acids. The CDR3 DNA sequence: TGTGCCAGCAGCTTAGGGCAGAACAATGAGCAGTTCTTC. It encodes CASSLGQNNEQFF.

The chain joins TRBV7-6 to TRBJ2-4, with 14 bases that match TRBD2. V lost 0 bases to trimming and J lost 9 bases; unmatched junction nucleotides: 4. The CDR3 sequence is 16 residues long. From germline, CDR1 is SGHVS and CDR2 FNYEAQ. The CDR3 protein is CASSLAGTSGSGIQYF. Here the CDR3 DNA reads TGTGCCAGCAGCTTAGCCGGGACTAGCGGGAGCGGCATTCAGTACTTC.

The chain links TRBV5-4 to TRBJ2-5, with D unclear. V lost 0 bases and J 2 bases, leaving 8 bases between the germline ends. Germline V CDR1 and CDR2: SGHNT, YYREEE (reference sequence). The CDR3 spans 14 residues. The CDR3: CASSLGLTQETQYF. CDR3 in DNA: TGTGCCAGCAGCTTGGGACTGACTCAAGAGACCCAGTACTTC.

The rearrangement uses TRBV7-9 and TRBJ1-1, with a tentative D call TRBD1 (5 bases). V was shortened by 2 bases and J by 3 bases, with 10 bases between the two germline ends. From germline, CDR1 is SEHNR and CDR2 FQNEAQ (reference sequence). This CDR3 region has 14 residues. CDR3 DNA: TGTGCCAGCAGCTTATGGCCAGGGCACACTGAAGCTTTCTTT. Amino acid sequence: CASSLWPGHTEAFF.

This chain uses TRBV5-1 with TRBJ2-1; 9 bases are shared with TRBD1. The junction had 10 bases not matched to a gene; V was cut back by 5 bases and J by 7 bases. The CDR3 runs 15 residues. CDR1 is SGHRS, CDR2 YFSETQ, per germline. This chain's CDR3 is CASSRSGQGYNEQFF. The CDR3 nucleotides are TGCGCCAGCAGTCGCTCGGGACAGGGATATAATGAGCAGTTCTTC.

V usage is TRBV5-1 and J usage is TRBJ2-3, with 14 nucleotides matching TRBD2. Germline-derived CDR1 and CDR2 are SGHRS and YFSETQ. V lost 4 bases and J lost 4; bases outside the gene matches: 17. The CDR3 spans 20 residues. In nucleotides, the CDR3 is TGCGCCAGCAGCCCTAAGCAGGGACCGGGACTAGCGGGAGCGGCAGATACGCAGTATTTT. It specifies CASSPKQGPGLAGAADTQYF.

J is TRBJ2-7 and V is TRBV19; 8 nucleotides match TRBD1. The J segment lost 1 base and the V segment lost 3 bases, leaving 2 bases of the junction unmatched. This CDR3 spans 14 amino acids. Germline lookup yields CDR1 LNHDA and CDR2 SQIVND (reference sequence). The CDR3, as DNA: TGTGCCAGTAGTATTCGACAGGGGTCCTACGAGCAGTACTTC. Translated: CASSIRQGSYEQYF.

This chain connects TRBV25-1 to TRBJ1-4; unclear D gene. The V gene's germline CDR1 is MGHDK and CDR2 SYGVNS. V lost 2 bases and J lost 7, with 8 bases in between. This CDR3 is 13 amino acids long. The CDR3 region is CASSEVGSEKLFF. The CDR3 coding sequence is TGTGCCAGCAGTGAAGTCGGGTCTGAAAAACTGTTTTTT.

In this sample, this clone turned up a few times. The chain recombines TRBV7-9 with TRBJ2-3, with a tentative D call TRBD1 (6 bases). CDR3 length equals 15 residues. Deletions cut 3 bases from V and 2 bases from J, with 12 bases between. CDR1 SEHNR and CDR2 FQNEAQ come from the germline V gene (reference sequence). The CDR3 DNA reads as TGTGCCAGCAGCTTGTCTCAGGGGCCCACAGATACGCAGTATTTT. This codes for CASSLSQGPTDTQYF.

V gene TRBV2 combines with J gene TRBJ1-1, with D possibly being TRBD1 (6 bases). The CDR3 covers 15 residues. V gave up 7 bases and J gave up 1 base, with 16 bases separating them. CDR1 and CDR2 from the germline V gene are SNHLY and FYNNEI. This chain's CDR3 is CASKIREGGNTEAFF. Here the CDR3 DNA reads TGTGCCAGCAAGATACGGGAGGGGGGGAACACTGAAGCTTTCTTT.

The J gene is TRBJ1-1, the V gene TRBV5-1, with unresolved D. Trimming left V 0 bases short and J 2 bases short, with 5 bases between. The CDR3 runs 13 residues. Per germline, CDR1 SGHRS and CDR2 YFSETQ. CDR3 sequence reads: CASSLDINTEAFF. In nucleotides, the CDR3 is TGCGCCAGCAGCTTGGACATTAACACTGAAGCTTTCTTT.

This clone was detected only a few times. The CDR3 is CASNPTGTGANVLTF. DNA for the CDR3: TGTGCCAGTAACCCAACAGGGACTGGGGCCAACGTCCTGACTTTC. This chain uses TRBV19 with TRBJ2-6; D might be TRBD1 (6 bases). V was pared by 7 bases and J by 2 bases, with 12 bases between. Germline lookup yields CDR1 LNHDA and CDR2 SQIVND (reference sequence). The CDR3 loop spans 15 amino acids. Full variable domain (missing parts from reference TRBV19 and TRBJ2-6): DGGITQSPKYLFRKEGQNVTLSCEQNLNHDAMYWYRQDPGQGLRLIYYSQIVNDFQKGDIAEGYSVSREKKESFPLTVTSAQKNPTAFYLCASNPTGTGANVLTFGAGSRLTVL.

This clone has a handful of counts. The chain couples TRBV4-1 to TRBJ1-3; 9 bases map to TRBD1. V lost 1 base to trimming and J lost 8 bases; unmatched junction nucleotides: 9. In germline, CDR1 is MGHRA, CDR2 YSYEKL. The CDR3 has 16 amino acids. CDR3 loop: CASSQGDRDKIDTIYF. Here the CDR3 DNA reads TGCGCCAGCAGCCAAGGGGACAGGGATAAAATAGACACCATATATTTT.

The chain carries TRBV29-1 and TRBJ2-1; a possible D gene is TRBD2 (7 bases). Germline V lookup: CDR1 SQVTM, CDR2 ANQGSEA. The CDR3 spans 11 residues. V shed 6 bases and J shed 9 bases, with 12 bases lying between them. The CDR3 loop reads CSVEGGAEQFF. Here the CDR3 DNA reads TGCAGCGTGGAGGGGGGGGCTGAGCAGTTCTTC.

This clone was observed a handful of times. The J gene is TRBJ2-1, the V gene TRBV2, with 9 bases aligning to TRBD2. With 3 bases clipped from V and 4 bases from J, the junction kept 4 bases outside the gene matches. CDR3 length: 15 amino acids. Germline lookup yields CDR1 SNHLY and CDR2 FYNNEI. The CDR3 DNA sequence: TGTGCCAGCAGTGAGGTTGCGGGAGGGTACAATGAGCAGTTCTTC. Its protein product is CASSEVAGGYNEQFF.

This rearrangement joins TRBV11-3 to TRBJ1-1, with TRBD1 matching over 8 bases. J was trimmed by 3 bases and V by 2 bases; bases with no gene match: 8. Germline V lookup: CDR1 SGHNT, CDR2 YENEEA. The CDR3 contains 16 residues. The CDR3 region is CASSLTLGQGDTEAFF. The CDR3, as DNA: TGTGCCAGCAGCTTAACCCTCGGACAGGGTGACACTGAAGCTTTCTTT.

V is TRBV5-1 and J is TRBJ2-6; 8 bases are shared with TRBD1. In germline, CDR1 is SGHRS, CDR2 YFSETQ. The trim removed 7 bases at V and 4 bases at J, leaving 7 bases unmatched. The CDR3 contains 15 residues. The CDR3 region is CASQQTGDGANVLTF. The CDR3 region has the DNA TGCGCCAGCCAACAGACAGGGGACGGGGCCAACGTCCTGACTTTC.

This clone was seen a handful of times. The gene calls are TRBV15 and TRBJ2-7, with TRBD1 identical over 7 bases. CDR1 is LNHNV, CDR2 YYDKDF, per germline (reference sequence). This CDR3 has 12 amino acids. V lost 5 bases and J lost 7; bases outside the gene matches: 5. CDR3 coding DNA: TGTGCCACCAGCGGTAGGGGGCGGGAGCAGTACTTC. This gives the protein CATSGRGREQYF. Using reference TRBV15 and TRBJ2-7 for the parts outside the CDR3, the full variable domain is DAMVIQNPRYQVTQFGKPVTLSCSQTLNHNVMYWYQQKSSQAPKLLFHYYDKDFNNEADTPDNFQSRRPNTSFCFLDIRSPGLGDTAMYLCATSGRGREQYFGPGTRLTVT.

The chain joins TRBV11-2 to TRBJ2-2, with 7 bases fitting TRBD1. The germline V gene has CDR1 SGHAT and CDR2 FQNNGV. Trimming cost V 5 bases and J 7 bases; bases outside gene matches: 4. CDR3 length: 13 residues. CDR3 sequence reads: CASSLTGNGELFF. The CDR3 nucleotides read TGTGCCAGCAGCCTGACAGGGAACGGGGAGCTGTTTTTT.

The V call is TRBV28, the J call TRBJ1-5; 9 bases are a match to TRBD1. Trimming took 6 bases from V and 4 from J; bases not matched to a gene: 7. Looked up from germline, CDR1 is MDHEN and CDR2 is SYDVKM. CDR3 length equals 15 residues. This chain's CDR3 is CASSPTGQGNQPQHF. The CDR3 coding sequence is TGTGCCAGCAGCCCCACCGGACAGGGGAATCAGCCCCAGCATTTT.

The genes are TRBV13 and TRBJ2-2, with 9 bases identical to TRBD1. The CDR3 runs 15 residues. Germline loops: CDR1 PRHDT, CDR2 FYEKMQ (reference sequence). V trimming: 3 bases; J trimming: 5 bases; junction bases outside the gene matches: 4. CDR3 protein: CASSFGDRVTGELFF. The CDR3 DNA reads TGTGCCAGCAGCTTCGGGGACAGGGTGACCGGGGAGCTGTTTTTT.

This clone was counted between two and nine times. The genes are TRBV5-1 and TRBJ1-5; D unresolved. V dropped 0 bases and J dropped 2 bases, with 12 bases sitting between them. The length of the CDR3 is 16 residues. CDR1 and CDR2 from the germline V gene are SGHRS and YFSETQ. The CDR3 is CASSLDGRHGNQPQHF. The CDR3 nucleotides read TGCGCCAGCAGCTTGGACGGGAGGCATGGCAATCAGCCCCAGCATTTT.

Only a few counts were recorded for this clone. V is TRBV7-9 and J is TRBJ2-3; 7 positions match TRBD1. The J segment lost 6 bases and the V segment lost 2 bases, leaving 8 bases of the junction unmatched. CDR1 is SEHNR, CDR2 FQNEAQ, per germline (reference sequence). The CDR3 loop spans 15 amino acids. The DNA for the CDR3 is TGTGCCAGCAGCTTACTGACAGGGCGGAGGGATACGCAGTATTTT. Amino acid sequence: CASSLLTGRRDTQYF.